This T cell receptor beta chain came from a study of T-cell memory formation after mild COVID-19. Background on the study: Across donors, TCR clusters were largely donor specific. The study's findings and limits: Among clones contracting day 15 to 85, CD4/CD8 was balanced, whereas later expanders leaned CD4+. Clonal second-wave expansions that peaked on day 37 had unconfirmed SARS-CoV-2 specificity.

The CDR3 is 14 amino acids. Germline trimming cut 10 bases from V and 9 bases from J; bases unmatched to any gene: 10. Germline V gene sequence: CDR1 SGHTA, CDR2 FQGNSA. TCRdb processed the 5' RACE reads anew with MiXCR; each CDR3 protein has one entry. This sample has more than 300,000 distinct CDR3 sequences, with approximately 14% found just once. Worth noting for this clonotype: Its antigen remains unknown.

The sequence was obtained from a man aged 18-30 years who had mild COVID-19 (a few samples of this study predate the infection). Cell type and time point are not known. This chain links TRBV7-2 with TRBJ2-1; 12 bases match TRBD2. Source material: PBMCs or a T cell subset sorted from them (not recorded which). In DNA form, the CDR3 reads TGTGCCACAGAAAGGACTAGCGGGGCAGGTGAGCAGTTCTTC. Its translation: CATERTSGAGEQFF.